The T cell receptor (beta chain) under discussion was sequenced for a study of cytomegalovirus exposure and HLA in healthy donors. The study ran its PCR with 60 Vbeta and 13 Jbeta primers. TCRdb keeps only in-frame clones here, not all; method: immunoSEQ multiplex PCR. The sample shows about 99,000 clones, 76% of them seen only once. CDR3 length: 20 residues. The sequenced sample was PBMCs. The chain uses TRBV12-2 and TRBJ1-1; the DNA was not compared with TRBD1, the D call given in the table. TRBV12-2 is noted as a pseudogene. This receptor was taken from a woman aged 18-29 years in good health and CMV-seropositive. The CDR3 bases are TGTGCAAGTCGTCCCCAACGCTTAAGAACTGGGACAGGGACCCATACTGAAGCTTTCTTT. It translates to CASRPQRLRTGTGTHTEAFF.